This T cell receptor beta chain emerged from a study of blood T cells in healthy people across ages. The study, taken as a whole, reports: Possibly, changes in expanded clonotypes were confounded because donor CMV status was unknown. Across the age range, TCR beta diversity per million T cells fell in a roughly linear way.

Primed by a sample-barcoded 5' primer and a J-beta primer mix, a second PCR proceeded for roughly 6 to 12 cycles. TCRdb used MiXCR to reprocess the 5' RACE reads, holding one entry per CDR3 protein. Of about 1.8 million distinct CDR3 sequences detected, about 50% appear once; the ten largest clones hold around 2.1%. There are 17 residues in the CDR3. The germline V gene encodes CDR1 SGHRS and CDR2 YFSETQ. Unmatched junction bases numbered 7, after V lost 4 bases and J lost 1 base. The donors, all healthy, were Caucasians living in Russia, aged roughly 6 to 90. Per sample, at least 5 micrograms of total RNA were extracted. Points on this clonotype: Its cognate antigen is unknown.

This TCR derives from a woman in her forties in good health. Sequenced sample: blood. The V and J genes are TRBV5-1 and TRBJ2-1; the match to TRBD2 covers 11 bases. CDR3 residues: CASSPFSGGASYNEQFF. The CDR3 coding sequence is TGCGCCAGCAGCCCTTTTAGCGGGGGGGCGTCCTACAATGAGCAGTTCTTC.